This T cell receptor beta chain emerged from a study of blood T cell repertoires in COVID-19. Overall study context: The study drew acute and convalescent COVID-19 samples from the United States, Italy and Spain. The analysed material was cDNA or gDNA that came from T cells, B-cell-depleted T cells, or PBMCs.

Germline values: CDR1 SGHRS, CDR2 YFSETQ. J gave up 4 bases and V 2 bases, and 3 bases lay outside the gene matches. CDR3 length equals 14 residues. Authors' data handling: Estimated nucleated cell counts came from reference gene primer amplification. Clones were read by immunoSEQ multiplex PCR, and TCRdb kept only the in-frame ones, dropping some. Clone size and V and J calls were adopted from that table, with D and trimming inferred from the DNA. There are some 74,000 clones in the sample; approximately 80% occur only once, and about 4.8% lies in the top ten. The specimen was peripheral blood. The V call is TRBV5-1, the J call TRBJ2-3, with 8 bases lining up with TRBD2. This TCR was sampled from a woman of 80 years or more with active or convalescent COVID-19. The CDR3 coding sequence is TGCGCCAGCAGCTTTGGAGCGGGAGCAGATACGCAGTATTTT. It is translated as CASSFGAGADTQYF.